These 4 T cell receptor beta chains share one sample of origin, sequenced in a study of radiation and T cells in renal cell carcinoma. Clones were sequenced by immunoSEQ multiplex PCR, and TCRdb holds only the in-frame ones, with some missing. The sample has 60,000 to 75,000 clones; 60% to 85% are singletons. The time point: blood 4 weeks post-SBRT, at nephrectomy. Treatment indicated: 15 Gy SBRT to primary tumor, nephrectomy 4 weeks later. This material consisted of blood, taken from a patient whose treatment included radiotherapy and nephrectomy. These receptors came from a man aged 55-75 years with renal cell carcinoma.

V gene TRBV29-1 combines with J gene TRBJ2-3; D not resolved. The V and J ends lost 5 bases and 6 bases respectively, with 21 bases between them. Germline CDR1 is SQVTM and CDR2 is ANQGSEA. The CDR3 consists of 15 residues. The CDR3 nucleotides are TGCAGCGTTTTAGGATTGTTCGGAGATGTGGATACGCAGTATTTT. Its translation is CSVLGLFGDVDTQYF.

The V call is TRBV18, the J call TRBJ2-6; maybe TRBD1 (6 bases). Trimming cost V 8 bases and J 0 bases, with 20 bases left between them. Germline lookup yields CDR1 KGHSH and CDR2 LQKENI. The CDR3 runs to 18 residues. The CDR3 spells CASSRPGDKRSGANVLTF. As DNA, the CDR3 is TGTGCCAGCAGCAGACCTGGGGACAAACGCTCTGGGGCCAACGTCCTGACTTTC.

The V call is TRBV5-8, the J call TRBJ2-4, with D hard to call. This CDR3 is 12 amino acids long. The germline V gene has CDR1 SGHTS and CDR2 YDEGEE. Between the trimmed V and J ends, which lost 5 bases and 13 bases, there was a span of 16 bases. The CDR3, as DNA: TGTGCCAGCAGGTCGGGTGGGCCTGGCCAGTACTTC. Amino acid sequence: CASRSGGPGQYF.

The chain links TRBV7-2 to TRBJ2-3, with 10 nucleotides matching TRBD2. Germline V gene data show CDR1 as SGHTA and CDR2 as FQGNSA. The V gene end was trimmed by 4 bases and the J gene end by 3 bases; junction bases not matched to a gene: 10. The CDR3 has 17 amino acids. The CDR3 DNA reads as TGTGCCAGCAGCTCCCAGGCCAGCGGGGGGGAGACAGATACGCAGTATTTT. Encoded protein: CASSSQASGGETDTQYF.